The present T cell receptor (beta chain) was sequenced within a study of graft-versus-host responses after intestinal transplantation. Across the study: The transplants performed in recipients were multivisceral, liver-intestinal, or isolated intestinal. Every recipient had anti-thymocyte globulin induction and roughly 3 years of tacrolimus plus steroids.

Measured with immunoSEQ multiplex PCR; TCRdb has only the in-frame clones, and not every one. This table holds tens of thousands of clones, approximately 91% found once. Study-level findings and limits: Allograft graft-versus-host to host-versus-graft clonal ratios ran high in patients with graft-donor T cell macrochimerism. GvH clones appeared in recipient marrow, some first in ileum or blood.

This clone has only one observation. Its antigen is not identified. V lost 6 bases, J lost 1 base, and 5 bases stayed unmatched. Germline V gives CDR1 WNHNN, CDR2 SYGVQD (reference sequence). The CDR3 is 14 residues long. Sequencing used unstimulated CD4+ T cells sorted from spleen or lymph node cells, obtained before intestinal transplant. The V call is TRBV10-1, the J call TRBJ1-1; 7 bases map to TRBD1. This receptor was taken from a human donor who received an intestinal transplant. The CDR3 sequence: CASSPTGTNTEAFF. DNA for the CDR3: TGCGCCAGCAGCCCGACAGGGACGAACACTGAAGCTTTCTTT.